Each of the 7 T cell receptor beta chains below was sequenced from the same sample in a study of blood T cell repertoires in COVID-19. Sequencing used immunoSEQ multiplex PCR; TCRdb keeps in-frame clones, though not all of them. The table has 100,000 to 150,000 clones, roughly four fifths seen once. Sequenced: peripheral blood. These receptors were obtained from a woman aged 45-60 years with acute or convalescent COVID-19.

This clone was seen more than once but under ten times. This sequence joins TRBV19 and TRBJ2-3, with 12 positions matching TRBD2. The CDR3 spans 19 residues. Trimming at V came to 5 bases and at J to 1 base, leaving 13 bases not matched to a gene. Germline CDR1 LNHDA, CDR2 SQIVND (reference sequence). CDR3 nucleotide sequence: TGTGCCAGTAGTTTGACTAGCGGGAGAAGCGGAATTGGCACAGATACGCAGTATTTT. Translated: CASSLTSGRSGIGTDTQYF.

V gene TRBV5-1 combines with J gene TRBJ2-3; 9 bases are a match to TRBD1. With V trimmed by 4 bases and J by 2 bases, 5 bases remained unmatched. In germline, CDR1 is SGHRS, CDR2 YFSETQ. CDR3 length: 15 amino acids. The CDR3 DNA reads TGCGCCAGCAGCGGACAGGGGAACCCCACAGATACGCAGTATTTT. Translation: CASSGQGNPTDTQYF.

The chain carries TRBV12-5 and TRBJ1-5, with D hard to call. V was cut by 5 bases and J by 5 bases, with 4 bases left in between. This CDR3 spans 11 amino acids. The germline V gene encodes CDR1 LGHNT and CDR2 FRNRAP. The CDR3 protein is CASGRDQPQHF. CDR3 DNA sequence: TGTGCTAGTGGTCGCGATCAGCCCCAGCATTTT.

This chain connects TRBV28 to TRBJ2-3; 9 bases map to TRBD1. The ends lost 7 bases at V and 5 bases at J; junction bases unmatched: 13. In germline, CDR1 is MDHEN, CDR2 SYDVKM. The CDR3 consists of 16 residues. The CDR3 sequence: CASTPGTGYTGDTQYF. Here the CDR3 DNA reads TGTGCCAGCACCCCAGGGACAGGGTATACTGGAGATACGCAGTATTTT.

This chain uses TRBV19 with TRBJ1-5, with a possible D match to TRBD1 (6 bases). Germline V gene sequence: CDR1 LNHDA, CDR2 SQIVND (reference sequence). CDR3 length: 16 amino acids. The V gene lost 2 bases and the J gene lost 2 bases, with 13 bases spanning the gap. Here the CDR3 DNA reads TGTGCCAGTAGTATAATGGGGGCGCAAGGCAATCAGCCCCAGCATTTT. It translates to CASSIMGAQGNQPQHF.

This chain joins TRBV18 and TRBJ1-3; 8 bases are a match to TRBD1. CDR3 length: 17 residues. The V and J ends lost 2 bases and 3 bases, in that order; junction bases with no gene match: 9. CDR1 and CDR2 from the germline V gene are KGHSH and LQKENI. The CDR3: CASSPDPTGGSGNTIYF. The DNA of the CDR3 is TGTGCCAGCTCACCAGACCCTACAGGGGGAAGTGGAAACACCATATATTTT.

The chain is built from TRBV4-2 and TRBJ2-6; a possible D gene is TRBD1 (6 bases). The germline V gene encodes CDR1 LGHNA and CDR2 YNFKEQ. This CDR3 region has 18 residues. Trimming took 0 bases from V and 0 from J, leaving 12 bases between them. The CDR3 is CASSQDVQGSSGANVLTF. As DNA, the CDR3 is TGTGCCAGCAGCCAAGACGTACAGGGATCCTCTGGGGCCAACGTCCTGACTTTC.